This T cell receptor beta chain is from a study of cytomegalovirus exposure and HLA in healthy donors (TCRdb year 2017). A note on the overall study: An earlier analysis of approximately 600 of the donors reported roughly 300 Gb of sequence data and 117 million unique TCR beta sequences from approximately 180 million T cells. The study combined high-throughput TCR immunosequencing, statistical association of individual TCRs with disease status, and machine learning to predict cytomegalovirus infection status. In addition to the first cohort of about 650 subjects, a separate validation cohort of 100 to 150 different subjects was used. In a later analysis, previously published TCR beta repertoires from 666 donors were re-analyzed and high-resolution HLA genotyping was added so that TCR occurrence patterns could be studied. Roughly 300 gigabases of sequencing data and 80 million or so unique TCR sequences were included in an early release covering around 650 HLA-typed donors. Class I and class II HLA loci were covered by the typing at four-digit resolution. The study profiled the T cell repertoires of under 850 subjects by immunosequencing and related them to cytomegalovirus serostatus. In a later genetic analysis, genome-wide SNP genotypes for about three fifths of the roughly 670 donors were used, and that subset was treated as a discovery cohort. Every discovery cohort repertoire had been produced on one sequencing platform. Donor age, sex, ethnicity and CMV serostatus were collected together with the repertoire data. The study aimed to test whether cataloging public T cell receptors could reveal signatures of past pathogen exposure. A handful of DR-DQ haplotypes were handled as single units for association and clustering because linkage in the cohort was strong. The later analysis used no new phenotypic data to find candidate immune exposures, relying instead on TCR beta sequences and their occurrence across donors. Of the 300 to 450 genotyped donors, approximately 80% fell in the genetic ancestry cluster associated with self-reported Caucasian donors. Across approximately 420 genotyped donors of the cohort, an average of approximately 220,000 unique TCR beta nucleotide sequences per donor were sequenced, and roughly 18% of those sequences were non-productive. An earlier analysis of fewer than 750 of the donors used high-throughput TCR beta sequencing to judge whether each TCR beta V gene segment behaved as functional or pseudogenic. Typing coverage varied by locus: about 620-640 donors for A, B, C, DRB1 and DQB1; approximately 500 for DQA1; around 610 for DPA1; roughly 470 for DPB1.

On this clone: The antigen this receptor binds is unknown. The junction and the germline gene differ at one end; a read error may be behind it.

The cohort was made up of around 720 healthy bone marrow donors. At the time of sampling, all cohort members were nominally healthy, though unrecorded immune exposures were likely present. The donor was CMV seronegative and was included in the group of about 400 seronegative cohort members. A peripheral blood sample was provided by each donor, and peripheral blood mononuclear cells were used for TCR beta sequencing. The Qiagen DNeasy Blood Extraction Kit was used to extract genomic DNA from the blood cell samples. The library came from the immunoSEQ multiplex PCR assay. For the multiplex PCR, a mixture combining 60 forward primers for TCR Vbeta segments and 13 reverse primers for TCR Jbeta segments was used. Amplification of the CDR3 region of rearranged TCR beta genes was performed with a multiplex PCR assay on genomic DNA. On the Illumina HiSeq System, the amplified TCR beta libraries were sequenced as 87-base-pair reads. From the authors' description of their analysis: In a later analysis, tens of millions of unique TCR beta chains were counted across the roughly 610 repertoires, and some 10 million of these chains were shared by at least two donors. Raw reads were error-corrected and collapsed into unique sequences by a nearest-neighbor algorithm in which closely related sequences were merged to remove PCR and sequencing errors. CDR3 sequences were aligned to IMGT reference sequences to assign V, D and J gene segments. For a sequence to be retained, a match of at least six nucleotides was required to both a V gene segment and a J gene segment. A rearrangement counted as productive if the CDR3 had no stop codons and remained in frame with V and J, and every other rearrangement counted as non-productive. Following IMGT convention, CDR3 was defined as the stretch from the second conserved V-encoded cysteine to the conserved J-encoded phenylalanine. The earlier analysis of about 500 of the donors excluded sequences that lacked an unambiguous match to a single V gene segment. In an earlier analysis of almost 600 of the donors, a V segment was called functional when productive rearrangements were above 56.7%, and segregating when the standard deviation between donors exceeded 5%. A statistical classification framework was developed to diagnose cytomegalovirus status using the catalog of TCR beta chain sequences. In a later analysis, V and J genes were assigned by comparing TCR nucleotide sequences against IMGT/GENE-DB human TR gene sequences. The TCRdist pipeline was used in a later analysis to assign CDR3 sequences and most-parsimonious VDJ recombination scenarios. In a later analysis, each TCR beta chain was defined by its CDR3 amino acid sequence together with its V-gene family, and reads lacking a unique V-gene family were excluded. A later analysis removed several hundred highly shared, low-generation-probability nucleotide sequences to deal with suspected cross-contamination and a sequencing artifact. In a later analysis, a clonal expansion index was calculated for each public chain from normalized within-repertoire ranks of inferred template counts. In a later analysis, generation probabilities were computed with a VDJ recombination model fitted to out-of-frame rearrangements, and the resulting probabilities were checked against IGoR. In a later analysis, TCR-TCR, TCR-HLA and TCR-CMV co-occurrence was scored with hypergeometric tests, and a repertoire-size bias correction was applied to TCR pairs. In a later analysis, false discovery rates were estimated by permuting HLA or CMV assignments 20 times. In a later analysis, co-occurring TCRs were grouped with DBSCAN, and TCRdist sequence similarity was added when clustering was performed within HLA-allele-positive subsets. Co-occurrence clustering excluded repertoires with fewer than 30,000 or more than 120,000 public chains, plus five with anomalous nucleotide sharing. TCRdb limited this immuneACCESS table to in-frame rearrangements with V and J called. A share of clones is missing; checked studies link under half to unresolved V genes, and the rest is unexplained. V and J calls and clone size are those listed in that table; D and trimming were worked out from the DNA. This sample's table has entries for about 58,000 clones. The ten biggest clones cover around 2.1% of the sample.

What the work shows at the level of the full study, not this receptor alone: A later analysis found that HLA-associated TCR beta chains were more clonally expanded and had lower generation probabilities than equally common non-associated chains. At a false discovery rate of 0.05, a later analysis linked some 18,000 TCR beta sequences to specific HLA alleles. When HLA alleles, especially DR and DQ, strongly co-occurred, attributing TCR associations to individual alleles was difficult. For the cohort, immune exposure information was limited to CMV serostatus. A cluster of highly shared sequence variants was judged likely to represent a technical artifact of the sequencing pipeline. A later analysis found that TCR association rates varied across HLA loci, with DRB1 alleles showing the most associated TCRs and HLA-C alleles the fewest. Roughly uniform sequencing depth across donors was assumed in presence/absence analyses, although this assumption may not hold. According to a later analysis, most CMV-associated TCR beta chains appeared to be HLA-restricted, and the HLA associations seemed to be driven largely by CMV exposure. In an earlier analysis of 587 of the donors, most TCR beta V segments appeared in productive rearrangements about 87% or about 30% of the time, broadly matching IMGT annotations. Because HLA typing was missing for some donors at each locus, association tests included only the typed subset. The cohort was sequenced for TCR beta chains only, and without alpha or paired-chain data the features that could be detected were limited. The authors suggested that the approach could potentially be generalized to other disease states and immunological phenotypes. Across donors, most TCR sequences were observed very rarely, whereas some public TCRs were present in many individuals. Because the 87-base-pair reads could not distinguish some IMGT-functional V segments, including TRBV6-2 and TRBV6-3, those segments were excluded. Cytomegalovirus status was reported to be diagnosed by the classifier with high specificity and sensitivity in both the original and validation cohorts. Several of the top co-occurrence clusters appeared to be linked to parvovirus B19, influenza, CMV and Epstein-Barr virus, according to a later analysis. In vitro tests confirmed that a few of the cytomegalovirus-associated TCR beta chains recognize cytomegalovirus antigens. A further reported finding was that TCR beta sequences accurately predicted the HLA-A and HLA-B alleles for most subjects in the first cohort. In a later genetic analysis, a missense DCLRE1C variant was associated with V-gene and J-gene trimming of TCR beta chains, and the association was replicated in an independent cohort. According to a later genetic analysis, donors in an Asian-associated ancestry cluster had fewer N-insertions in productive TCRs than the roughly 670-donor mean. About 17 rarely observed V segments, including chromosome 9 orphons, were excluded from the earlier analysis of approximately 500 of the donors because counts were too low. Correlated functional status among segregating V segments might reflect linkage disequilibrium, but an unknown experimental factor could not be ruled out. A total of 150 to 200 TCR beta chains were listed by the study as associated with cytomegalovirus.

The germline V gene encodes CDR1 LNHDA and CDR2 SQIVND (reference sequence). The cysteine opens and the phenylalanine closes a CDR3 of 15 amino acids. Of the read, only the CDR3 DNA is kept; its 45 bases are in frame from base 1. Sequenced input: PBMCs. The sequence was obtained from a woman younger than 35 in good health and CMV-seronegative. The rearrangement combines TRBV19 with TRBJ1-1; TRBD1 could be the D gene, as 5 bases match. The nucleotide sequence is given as TGTGCCAGTAGTCTAGAGTGGGGGGTCCACACTGAAGCTTTCTTT. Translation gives CASSLEWGVHTEAFF.